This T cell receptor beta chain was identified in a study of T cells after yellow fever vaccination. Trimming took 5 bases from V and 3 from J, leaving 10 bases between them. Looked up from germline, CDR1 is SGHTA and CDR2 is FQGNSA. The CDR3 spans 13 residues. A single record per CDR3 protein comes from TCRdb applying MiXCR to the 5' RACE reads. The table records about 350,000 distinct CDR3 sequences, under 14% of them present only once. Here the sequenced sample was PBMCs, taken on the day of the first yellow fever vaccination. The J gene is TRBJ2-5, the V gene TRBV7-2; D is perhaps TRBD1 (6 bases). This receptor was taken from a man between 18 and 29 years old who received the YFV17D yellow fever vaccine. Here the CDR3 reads CASSRRTEETQYF. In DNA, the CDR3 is TGTGCCAGCAGCCGACGGACAGAAGAGACCCAGTACTTC. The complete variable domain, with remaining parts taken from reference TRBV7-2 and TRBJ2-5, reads GAGVSQSPSNKVTEKGKDVELRCDPISGHTALYWYRQSLGQGLEFLIYFQGNSAPDKSGLPSDRFSAERTGGSVSTLTIQRTQQEDSAVYLCASSRRTEETQYFGPGTRLLVL.